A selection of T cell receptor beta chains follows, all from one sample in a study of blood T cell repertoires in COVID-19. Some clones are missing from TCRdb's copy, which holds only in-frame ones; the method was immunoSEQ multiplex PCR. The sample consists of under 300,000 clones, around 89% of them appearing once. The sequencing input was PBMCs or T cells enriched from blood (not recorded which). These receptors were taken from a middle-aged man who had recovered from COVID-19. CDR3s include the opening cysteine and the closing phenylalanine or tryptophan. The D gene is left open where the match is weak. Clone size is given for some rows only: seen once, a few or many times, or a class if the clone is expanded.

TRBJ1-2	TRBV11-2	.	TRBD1	TGTGCCAGCAGCTTATACGGGACAGGGCTTGGTAACTATGGCTACACCTTC	CASSLYGTGLGNYGYTF
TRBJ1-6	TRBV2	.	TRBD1	TGTGCCAGCAAATCCTCGGGGACAGGGCTCTCACCCCTCCACTTT	CASKSSGTGLSPLHF
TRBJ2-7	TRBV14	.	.	TGTGCCAGCAGCCAAGCTTACGAGCAGTACTTC	CASSQAYEQYF
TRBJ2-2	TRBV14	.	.	TGTGCCAGCAGCCTACAGAACACCGGGGAGCTGTTTTTT	CASSLQNTGELFF
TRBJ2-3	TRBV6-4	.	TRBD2	TGTGCCAGCAGTCTGACTAGCGGGGGGAGCACAGATACGCAGTATTTT	CASSLTSGGSTDTQYF
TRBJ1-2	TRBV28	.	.	TGTGCCAGCAGTCTCCCAACGACAGAATCTAACTATGGCTACACCTTC	CASSLPTTESNYGYTF
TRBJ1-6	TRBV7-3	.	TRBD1	TGTGCCAGCAGGTCCGGGACAGTGAGTAATTCACCCCTCCACTTT	CASRSGTVSNSPLHF
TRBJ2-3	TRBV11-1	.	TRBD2	TGTGCCAGCAGCCCGGGGACTAGCGGTAACACAGATACGCAGTATTTT	CASSPGTSGNTDTQYF
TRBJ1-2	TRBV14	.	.	TGTGCCAGCAGCCCACGGACAGTCATACCTAACTATGGCTACACCTTC	CASSPRTVIPNYGYTF
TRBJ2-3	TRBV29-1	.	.	TGCAGCGTTGAAACTAGTATTTCAGATACGCAGTATTTT	CSVETSISDTQYF
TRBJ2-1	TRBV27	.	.	TGTGCCAGCAGTTTAAGATCAGGGCACAATGAGCAGTTCTTC	CASSLRSGHNEQFF
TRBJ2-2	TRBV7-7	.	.	TGTGCTAGCAGCTTAACCGGGAACACCGGGGAGCTGTTTTTT	CASSLTGNTGELFF
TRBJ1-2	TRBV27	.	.	TGTGCCAGCACTCAGGGGAGTGGCTATGGCTACACCTTC	CASTQGSGYGYTF
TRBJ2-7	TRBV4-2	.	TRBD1	TGTGCCAGCAGCCAGGAGACAGGGGACGAGCAGTACTTC	CASSQETGDEQYF
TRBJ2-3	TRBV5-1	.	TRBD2	TGCGCCAGTCGGGTTCTAGCGGGAGGGCCCACAGATACGCAGTATTTT	CASRVLAGGPTDTQYF
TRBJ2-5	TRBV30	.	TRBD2	TGTGCCTGGACTGGGACTAGCGGGGCCCAAGAGACCCAGTACTTC	CAWTGTSGAQETQYF
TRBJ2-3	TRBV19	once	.	TGTGCCAGTAGCTTCCTCGGAGATACGCAGTATTTT	CASSFLGDTQYF
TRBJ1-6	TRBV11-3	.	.	TGTGCCAGCAGCCCGGTTTGGGAGTCCTCACCCCTCCACTTT	CASSPVWESSPLHF
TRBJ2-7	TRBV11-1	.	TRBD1	TGTGCCAGCAGCGGTAACAGGGGTAGGAACGAGCAGTACTTC	CASSGNRGRNEQYF
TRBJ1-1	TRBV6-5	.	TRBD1	TGTGCCAGCAGTTCGCCGGGACAGGGGGGCACTGAAGCTTTCTTT	CASSSPGQGGTEAFF
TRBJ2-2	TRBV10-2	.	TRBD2	TGCGCCAGCTACACGCGGGAGGCCACCGGGGAGCTGTTTTTT	CASYTREATGELFF
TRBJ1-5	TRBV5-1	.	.	TGCGCCAGCAGCTTGTCCCCCGGAGACCCAAGCAATCAGCCCCAGCATTTT	CASSLSPGDPSNQPQHF
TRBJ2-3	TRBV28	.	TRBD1	TGTGCCAGCAGTTCCCCCTCGACAGGGGGCGCGGGTTGGGATACGCAGTATTTT	CASSSPSTGGAGWDTQYF
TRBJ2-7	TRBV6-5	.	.	TGTGCCAGCAGTTACTTGAGGCGGGGTGCCGACTACGAGCAGTACTTC	CASSYLRRGADYEQYF
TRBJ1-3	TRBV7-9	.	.	TGTGCCAGCAGCTTCGGCGGGAGAAACACCATATATTTT	CASSFGGRNTIYF
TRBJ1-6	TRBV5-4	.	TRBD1	TGTGCCAGCAGCTCCTACAGGGGGATCGGGGTTGGTTCACCCCTCCACTTT	CASSSYRGIGVGSPLHF
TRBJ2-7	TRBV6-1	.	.	TGTGCCAGCAGTGAAGCGGGCACCTCTTCGTACTTC	CASSEAGTSSYF